This TCR beta chain was recorded in a study of T cells after yellow fever vaccination. Study-level background: The fractions with low cell numbers were processed using SMART-Seq v4 Ultra Low Input.

The ends were cut back, 1 base at V and 5 bases at J, with 5 bases in the middle. The V gene's germline CDR1 is DFQATT and CDR2 SNEGSKA (reference sequence). This CDR3 has 11 amino acids. For TCR, cDNA came from 5'RACE template switching, which added a universal primer site and UMIs. TCRdb analysed the 5' RACE reads with MiXCR anew, one entry per CDR3 protein. The data contain tens of thousands of distinct CDR3 sequences, about 3.2% of them singletons. Whole-study results and caveats: Reappearing after the booster were most of the clones from primary vaccination (less than 97% CD4, 75% to 90% CD8). Few clonotypes appeared in both CD4 and CD8 compartments.

This clonotype appeared many times. Sequenced material: PBMCs, either bulk or a sorted T-cell subset (CD4+, CD8+, memory, or dextramer-sorted; not recorded which), taken about 49 days after the first yellow fever vaccination. The TCR originated in a man younger than 35 who received the YFV17D yellow fever vaccine. The chain carries TRBV20-1 and TRBJ2-5, with D uncertain. The CDR3 protein is CSARGPETQYF. The CDR3 DNA follows: TGCAGTGCTAGAGGTCCGGAGACCCAGTACTTC.